Below, one T cell receptor beta chain is given with its context. Antigen specificity is unknown. V lost 0 bases to trimming and J lost 7 bases, with 9 bases between them. CDR1 LGHNA and CDR2 YSLEER come from the germline V gene. CDR3 length: 13 amino acids. The table came from immunoSEQ multiplex PCR; TCRdb's copy has only in-frame clones and leaves some out. The table records about 130,000 clones, around 90% of them present only once. The data were obtained in a study of T cell responses to AZD1222 COVID-19 vaccine. Study-wide results and caveats: Spike was spanned by vaccine-associated CD4 TCRs, with dominance at 160-218 and 743-854. The study reported that nearly half of spike-specific TCRs target unmutated variant regions. Clonal diversity was possibly underestimated, and white British individuals and females predominated among donors. Just a handful of AZD1222 recipients were seropositive at baseline.

V usage is TRBV4-3 and J usage is TRBJ1-2, with unresolved D. The source is an adult in good health. The sequencing here drew on peripheral blood, taken on day 0 of AZD1222 vaccination. CDR3: CASSQDVSRGYTF. CDR3 nucleotide sequence: TGCGCCAGCAGCCAAGATGTGTCGCGTGGCTACACCTTC.